The source of this T cell receptor (beta chain) is a study of vaccination and CD4 T cells after COVID-19. Study information: Samples were taken after vaccination, a median of about 73 days after dose two, with a range of 14 to 241.

Sequence data for DNA of cultured CD4+ T cells were generated by the Oncomine TCR Beta short-read assay. TCRdb redid the calling of the PCR reads with MiXCR, one entry per CDR3 protein. Of some 12,000 distinct CDR3 sequences listed, around 30% are singletons. Indicated treatment: roughly 11-day PBMC culture with coronavirus spike peptide pools or control peptides (ViraFEST assay). ViraFEST relied on peptide pools to expand antigen-specific T cells; the TCRs were sequenced afterward. This clonotype was counted only a few times. As yet, its antigen is unknown. From germline, CDR1 is SEHNR and CDR2 FQNEAQ (reference sequence). The CDR3 covers 15 residues. Trimming removed 5 bases from V and 2 bases from J; junction bases left unmatched: 8.

This chain links TRBV7-9 with TRBJ1-2; TRBD1 matches at 7 bases. This clonotype was obtained from a human donor with COVID-19. The sequencing sample was made of cultured CD4+ T cells from blood. CDR3 in amino acids: CASSPEGASNYGYTF. DNA for the CDR3: TGTGCCAGCAGCCCCGAGGGGGCGTCCAACTATGGCTACACCTTC.